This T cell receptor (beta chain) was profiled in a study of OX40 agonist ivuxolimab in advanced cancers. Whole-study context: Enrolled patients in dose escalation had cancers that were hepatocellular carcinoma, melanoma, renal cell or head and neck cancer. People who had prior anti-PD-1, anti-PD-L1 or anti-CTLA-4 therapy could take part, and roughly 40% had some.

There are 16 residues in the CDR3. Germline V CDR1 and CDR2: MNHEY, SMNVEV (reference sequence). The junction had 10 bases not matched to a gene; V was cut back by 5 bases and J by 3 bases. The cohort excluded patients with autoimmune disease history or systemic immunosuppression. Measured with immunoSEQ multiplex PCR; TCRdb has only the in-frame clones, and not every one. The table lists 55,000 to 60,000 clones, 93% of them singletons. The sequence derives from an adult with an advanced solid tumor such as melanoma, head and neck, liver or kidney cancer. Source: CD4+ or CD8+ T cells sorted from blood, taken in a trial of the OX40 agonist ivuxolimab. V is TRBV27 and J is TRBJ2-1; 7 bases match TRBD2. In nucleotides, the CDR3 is TGTGCCAGCAGTCCGCCGGGGCGGGAGTTCTACAATGAGCAGTTCTTC. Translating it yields CASSPPGREFYNEQFF.